This T cell receptor beta chain was obtained from a study of cytomegalovirus exposure and HLA in healthy donors. Trimming cost V 6 bases and J 0 bases; bases outside gene matches: 10. Germline V lookup: CDR1 SQVTM, CDR2 ANQGSEA. The CDR3 covers 17 residues. The PCR had 60 Vbeta and 13 Jbeta primers. Clones were sequenced by immunoSEQ multiplex PCR, and TCRdb holds only the in-frame ones, with some missing. The sample yields roughly 130,000 clones, 84% seen once. Findings and caveats of the study: With further analysis later on, most CMV-associated TCR beta chains appeared HLA-restricted. A highly shared variant cluster was judged a likely technical artifact. CMV serostatus alone was available as immune exposure information.

For this clone: Its specificity is unknown.

Sequencing was done on a sample of PBMCs. This rearrangement joins TRBV29-1 to TRBJ2-1; 11 bases fit TRBD2. This TCR came from a man aged 50 to 60 in good health and CMV-seronegative. The CDR3, as DNA: TGCAGCGTCCGACCCGGACTAGCGGGTACCTCCTACAATGAGCAGTTCTTC. Its translation: CSVRPGLAGTSYNEQFF.